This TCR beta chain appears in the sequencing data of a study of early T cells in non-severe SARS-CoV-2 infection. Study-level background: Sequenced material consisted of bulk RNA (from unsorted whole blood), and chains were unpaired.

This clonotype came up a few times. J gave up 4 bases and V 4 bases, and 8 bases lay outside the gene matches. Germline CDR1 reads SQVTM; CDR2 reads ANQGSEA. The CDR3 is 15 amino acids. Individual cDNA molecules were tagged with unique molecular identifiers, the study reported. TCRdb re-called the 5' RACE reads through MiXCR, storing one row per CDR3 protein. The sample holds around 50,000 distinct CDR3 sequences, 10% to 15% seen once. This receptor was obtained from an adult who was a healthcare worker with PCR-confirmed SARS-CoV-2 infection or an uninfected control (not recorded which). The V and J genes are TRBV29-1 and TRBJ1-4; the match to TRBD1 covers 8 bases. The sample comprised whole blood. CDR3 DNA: TGCAGCGTTGGAAGCCCAGGGGGCCTTAATGAAAAACTGTTTTTT. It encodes CSVGSPGGLNEKLFF.